These 8 T cell receptor beta chains were all obtained from the same sample, sequenced in a study of blood T cell repertoires in COVID-19. Generated by immunoSEQ multiplex PCR, the TCRdb table keeps only in-frame clones and is missing some. Of around 100,000 clones in the sample, roughly 90% were seen once. The sequencing input was peripheral blood. The receptor set was obtained from a woman aged 55-69 years with acute or convalescent COVID-19.

CDR3 in amino acids: CASSLTWTFGGELFF. The CDR3 DNA reads TGTGCCAGCAGCTTAACCTGGACTTTCGGCGGGGAGCTGTTTTTT. This rearrangement joins TRBV11-2 to TRBJ2-2, with a possible D match to TRBD2 (5 bases). The germline gives CDR1 SGHAT, CDR2 FQNNGV. Trimming took 2 bases from V and 7 from J, leaving 14 bases between them. The CDR3 length is 15 residues.

V gene TRBV2 combines with J gene TRBJ1-4; 10 nucleotides align to TRBD1. Germline V gene data show CDR1 as SNHLY and CDR2 as FYNNEI. The CDR3 is 13 residues long. The V and J ends lost 6 bases and 5 bases, in that order; junction bases with no gene match: 0. The CDR3 bases are TGTGCCAGCAGGGACAGGGGGAATGAAAAACTGTTTTTT. It encodes CASRDRGNEKLFF.

The V call is TRBV20-1, the J call TRBJ2-3; 15 bases line up with TRBD2. Germline V gives CDR1 DFQATT, CDR2 SNEGSKA (reference sequence). The ends lost 3 bases at V and 0 bases at J; junction bases unmatched: 16. This CDR3 comprises 21 residues. The CDR3: CSASGRGLAGGRGGSTDTQYF. The CDR3, as DNA: TGCAGTGCTAGTGGAAGGGGACTAGCGGGAGGTCGCGGAGGAAGCACAGATACGCAGTATTTT.

The V and J genes are TRBV5-1 and TRBJ2-1; 7 bases align to TRBD2. The CDR3 has 15 residues. The junction had 4 bases not matched to a gene; V was cut back by 1 base and J by 3 bases. CDR1 and CDR2 (germline): SGHRS, YFSETQ. The DNA for the CDR3 is TGCGCCAGCAGCTTGACTGCTAGCGGCTACAATGAGCAGTTCTTC. This encodes CASSLTASGYNEQFF.

The count of this clone is one. The V call is TRBV6-1, the J call TRBJ1-5, with D perhaps TRBD1 (5 bases). The CDR3 totals 12 residues. V shed 3 bases and J shed 5 bases, with 5 bases lying between them. CDR1 is MNHNS, CDR2 SASEGT, per germline. CDR3 sequence (DNA): TGTGCCAGCAGTGACAGGGATCAGCCCCAGCATTTT. Its translation: CASSDRDQPQHF.

The J gene is TRBJ2-3, the V gene TRBV3-1 (or the pseudogene TRBV3-2); D may be TRBD2 (5 bases). V lost 0 bases and J 4 bases, leaving 14 bases between the germline ends. The germline CDR1 and CDR2 sequences are LGHDT and YNNKEL (reference sequence). CDR3 size: 16 residues. CDR3 protein: CASSQDPAGAPDTQYF. The CDR3 region has the DNA TGTGCCAGCAGCCAAGACCCCGCGGGCGCCCCAGATACGCAGTATTTT.

This clone came up once. The J gene is TRBJ2-7, the V gene TRBV4-1, with TRBD2 matching 7 bases. Germline V lookup: CDR1 MGHRA, CDR2 YSYEKL. The CDR3 contains 15 residues. Losses at the gene ends were 0 bases for V and 3 bases for J; bases not matched to a gene: 5. CDR3 in DNA: TGCGCCAGCAGCCAAGATCGTGGGGACTACTACGAGCAGTACTTC. Translating gives CASSQDRGDYYEQYF.

The chain links TRBV30 to TRBJ1-3; no clear D gene. The V end was cut by 1 base, the J end by 4 bases, with 11 bases between. Germline CDR1 GTSNPN, CDR2 SVGIG (reference sequence). This CDR3 is 14 amino acids long. CDR3 coding DNA: TGTGCCTGGAGTGCGCAACTTATCGGAAACACCATATATTTT. Protein: CAWSAQLIGNTIYF. Together with reference TRBV30 and TRBJ1-3, the CDR3 gives the full variable domain: SQTIHQWPATLVQPVGSPLSLECTVEGTSNPNLYWYRQAAGRGLQLLFYSVGIGQISSEVPQNLSASRPQDRQFILSSKKLLLSDSGFYLCAWSAQLIGNTIYFGEGSWLTVV.